Shown below are 26 T cell receptor beta chains from a single sample sequenced in a study of CD8 T cells in Susac syndrome. A quantity of about 0.45 to 1 ug RNA underwent reverse transcription using random hexamers. TCRdb reanalysed the immunoSEQ multiplex PCR reads using MiXCR and keeps one entry per CDR3 protein. The data show some 180,000 distinct CDR3 sequences, roughly 94% seen once. The sequenced sample consisted of CD4+ T cells from PBMCs. The receptors come from a human donor with Susac syndrome.

This clonotype came up once. This chain links TRBV7-9 with TRBJ1-1; D may be TRBD1 (5 bases). The length of the CDR3 is 13 residues. Germline-derived CDR1 and CDR2 are SEHNR and FQNEAQ (reference sequence). The ends were cut back, 7 bases at V and 1 base at J, with 10 bases in the middle. Here the CDR3 DNA reads TGTGCCAGCAATGGGGGTCGGAACACTGAAGCTTTCTTT. Translating gives CASNGGRNTEAFF. Filled out from reference TRBV7-9 and TRBJ1-1, the complete variable domain reads DTGVSQNPRHKITKRGQNVTFRCDPISEHNRLYWYRQTLGQGPEFLTYFQNEAQLEKSRLLSDRFSAERPKGSFSTLEIQRTEQGDSAMYLCASNGGRNTEAFFGQGTRLTVV.

The genes are TRBV4-1 and TRBJ2-3; D remains unclear. The germline V gene has CDR1 MGHRA and CDR2 YSYEKL. V lost 2 bases and J 5 bases, leaving 11 bases between the germline ends. CDR3 size: 14 residues. The CDR3 bases are TGCGCCAGCAGCCAACTGGGTCCAAAAGATACGCAGTATTTT. Amino acids: CASSQLGPKDTQYF.

V and J are TRBV20-1 and TRBJ1-1, with 10 bases fitting TRBD1. The germline gives CDR1 DFQATT, CDR2 SNEGSKA (reference sequence). The CDR3 is 12 amino acids. V shed 7 bases, J shed 6 bases, and the junction held 5 bases outside the gene matches. CDR3 sequence (DNA): TGCAGTGGCGGGACAGGGGTTCCTGAAGCTTTCTTT. Encoded protein: CSGGTGVPEAFF.

The rearrangement links TRBV4-1 to TRBJ2-5; weak D call: TRBD2 (5 bases). The ends were cut back, 0 bases at V and 5 bases at J, with 16 bases in the middle. Per germline, CDR1 MGHRA and CDR2 YSYEKL. This CDR3 has 16 amino acids. CDR3 bases: TGCGCCAGCAGCCAAGATACGGGATACGATGGGGAGACCCAGTACTTC. Translation: CASSQDTGYDGETQYF.

This chain's CDR3 is CSARGPRSGTEAFF. The CDR3 DNA is TGCAGTGCTAGGGGGCCCCGCTCGGGCACTGAAGCTTTCTTT. The chain combines TRBV20-1 with TRBJ1-1, with D possibly being TRBD1 (5 bases). Trimming stripped 3 bases from V and 4 bases from J, with 15 bases between. Germline V gives CDR1 DFQATT, CDR2 SNEGSKA (reference sequence). The length of the CDR3 is 14 residues.

V gene TRBV20-1 combines with J gene TRBJ2-3; D is perhaps TRBD1 (6 bases). Germline CDR1 and CDR2: DFQATT and SNEGSKA (reference sequence). V shed 0 bases and J shed 6 bases, with 19 bases lying between them. The CDR3 spans 16 residues. The CDR3 sequence is CSARDFRGVRGDTQYF. DNA for the CDR3: TGCAGTGCTAGAGATTTCCGAGGTGTTAGGGGGGATACGCAGTATTTT.

V is TRBV15 and J is TRBJ2-3; a weak D match, TRBD1 (5 bases). Germline CDR1 and CDR2: LNHNV and YYDKDF (reference sequence). The V end lost 5 bases, the J end lost 3 bases, and 15 bases lay between the germline ends. The CDR3 contains 15 residues. CDR3 DNA sequence: TGTGCCACCAGCGTATTAGGGGAAGCAACAGATACGCAGTATTTT. Translation gives CATSVLGEATDTQYF.

This sequence joins TRBV19 and TRBJ1-1; D is perhaps TRBD1 (5 bases). V was clipped by 3 bases and J by 7 bases, with 6 bases between them. The CDR3 sequence is 11 residues long. CDR1 is LNHDA and CDR2 is SQIVND in the germline V gene (reference sequence). CDR3 bases: TGTGCCAGTAGTATGACAGTTGAAGCTTTCTTT. Residues: CASSMTVEAFF.

V usage is TRBV12-3 or TRBV12-4 and J usage is TRBJ2-7; 9 nucleotides agree with TRBD1. This CDR3 region has 15 residues. After removal of 6 bases from V and 2 bases from J, the junction contained 8 bases not matched to a gene. The CDR3 region is CASRTSGTGPYEQYF. The CDR3, as DNA: TGTGCCAGCAGGACATCCGGGACAGGGCCCTACGAGCAGTACTTC.

The chain is built from TRBV29-1 and TRBJ1-1; the D is unclear. Trimming took off 6 bases at V and 11 bases at J, with 28 bases between the two ends. This CDR3 is 15 amino acids long. Per germline, CDR1 SQVTM and CDR2 ANQGSEA. In DNA, the CDR3 is TGCAGCGTCCACGCCCCAGGCGCACTTGAGTCTCCGGCTTTCTTT. Encoded protein: CSVHAPGALESPAFF.

This clonotype occurred once. V is TRBV3-1 and J is TRBJ1-2, with D perhaps matching TRBD1 (5 bases). V lost 8 bases to trimming and J lost 2 bases, with 9 bases between them. The CDR3 contains 12 residues. The germline V gene encodes CDR1 LGHDT and CDR2 YNNKEL (reference sequence). The CDR3 spells CASGAGNYGYTF. DNA of the CDR3: TGTGCCAGCGGTGCAGGGAACTATGGCTACACCTTC.

The rearrangement joins TRBV14 to TRBJ2-7, with D tentatively TRBD1 or TRBD2 (5 bases each). Germline assignment: CDR1 SGHDN and CDR2 FVKESK. CDR3 size: 16 residues. Trimming removed 4 bases from V and 4 bases from J, with 20 bases in between. The CDR3 sequence is CASSPALTGDPYEQYF. The CDR3 DNA is TGTGCCAGCAGCCCGGCTTTGACCGGGGACCCTTACGAGCAGTACTTC.

The V gene is TRBV24-1, the J gene TRBJ2-1, with unresolved D. V dropped 5 bases and J dropped 0 bases, with 7 bases sitting between them. This CDR3 spans 14 amino acids. Looked up from germline, CDR1 is KGHDR and CDR2 is SFDVKD. In DNA form, the CDR3 reads TGTGCCACCAGTGCTTACAGCTCCTACAATGAGCAGTTCTTC. It specifies CATSAYSSYNEQFF.

The chain has TRBV20-1 and TRBJ1-4; tentative D call: TRBD1 (6 bases). The CDR3 is made up of 16 amino acids. The V end lost 8 bases, the J end lost 3 bases, and 22 bases lay between the germline ends. In germline, CDR1 is DFQATT, CDR2 SNEGSKA (reference sequence). The CDR3 DNA is TGCAGTACTTTAGGGACACTAGGGAACTCTAATGAAAAACTGTTTTTT. It is translated as CSTLGTLGNSNEKLFF.

This chain links TRBV20-1 with TRBJ1-1; D not resolved. The CDR3 totals 12 residues. Per the germline V gene, CDR1 is DFQATT and CDR2 is SNEGSKA (reference sequence). V shed 6 bases and J shed 10 bases, with 18 bases lying between them. CDR3 DNA: TGCAGTGCAAGCGCCGATGGCGAGGGAGCTTTCTTT. Protein: CSASADGEGAFF.

The J gene is TRBJ2-1, the V gene TRBV14; D gene uncertain. Germline loops: CDR1 SGHDN, CDR2 FVKESK. The V end was cut by 4 bases, the J end by 12 bases, with 13 bases between. This CDR3 region has 12 residues. This CDR3 reads CASSLRLHVQFF. The DNA of the CDR3 is TGTGCCAGCAGCCTGCGTCTCCATGTGCAGTTCTTC.

The rearrangement links TRBV5-1 to TRBJ2-1; the match to TRBD2 covers 14 bases. CDR3 length equals 14 residues. V shed 0 bases and J 10 bases; nucleotides not matched to a gene: 0. In germline, CDR1 is SGHRS, CDR2 YFSETQ. The CDR3 DNA is TGCGCCAGCAGCTTGGGACTAGCGGGGGGGGAGCAGTTCTTC. It encodes CASSLGLAGGEQFF.

The V call is TRBV23-1, the J call TRBJ2-2; 7 bases match TRBD2. TRBV23-1 is treated as an ORF (open reading frame) with a function not yet certain. This CDR3 has 16 residues. V gave up 1 base and J gave up 5 bases; unmatched junction bases: 7. In DNA form, the CDR3 reads TGCGCCAGCAGTCAATTGGGGAGGGGTCTAACCGGGGAGCTGTTTTTT. It specifies CASSQLGRGLTGELFF.

The chain uses TRBV6-5 and TRBJ2-2; 11 positions match TRBD1. The V segment lost 3 bases and the J segment 5 bases; nucleotides outside the gene matches: 2. This CDR3 comprises 15 residues. Germline V gene sequence: CDR1 MNHEY, CDR2 SVGAGI. CDR3 nucleotide sequence: TGTGCCAGCAGTTATGGGACAGGGGGGACCGGGGAGCTGTTTTTT. Translating gives CASSYGTGGTGELFF.

J is TRBJ2-5 and V is TRBV30, with 7 bases matching TRBD2. This CDR3 contains 13 residues. V gave up 4 bases and J gave up 0 bases; unmatched junction bases: 2. Germline-derived CDR1 and CDR2 are GTSNPN and SVGIG (reference sequence). This CDR3 reads CAWKLANQETQYF. The DNA of the CDR3 is TGTGCCTGGAAACTAGCGAACCAAGAGACCCAGTACTTC.

The chain employs TRBV29-1 and TRBJ2-1; 10 positions agree with TRBD1. Trimming removed 4 bases from V and 7 bases from J; junction bases left unmatched: 7. Germline assignment: CDR1 SQVTM and CDR2 ANQGSEA. The CDR3 has 14 amino acids. CDR3 region: CSVAHWDRGNEQFF. The CDR3 nucleotides are TGCAGCGTTGCCCATTGGGACAGGGGTAATGAGCAGTTCTTC.

This clonotype was detected only once. The V and J genes are TRBV5-1 and TRBJ1-2; D perhaps matches TRBD1 (6 bases). Trimming left V 6 bases short and J 0 bases short, with 12 bases between. Germline V lookup: CDR1 SGHRS, CDR2 YFSETQ. The CDR3 length is 14 residues. The CDR3 region has the DNA TGCGCCAGCACGCGGGAGGGGGCTAACTATGGCTACACCTTC. This codes for CASTREGANYGYTF.

This clonotype was seen only once. The V call is TRBV3-1, the J call TRBJ2-3; D is ambiguous. Germline V gene sequence: CDR1 LGHDT, CDR2 YNNKEL (reference sequence). Trimming shortened V by 0 bases and J by 2 bases, and 9 bases separated the two germline ends. CDR3 length: 15 amino acids. CDR3 DNA sequence: TGTGCCAGCAGCCAAGACGCCTGGGACACAGATACGCAGTATTTT. This codes for CASSQDAWDTDTQYF.

The V call is TRBV7-2, the J call TRBJ1-3; D possibly corresponds to TRBD1 (6 bases). Germline CDR1 and CDR2: SGHTA and FQGNSA. The CDR3 consists of 17 residues. Trimming stripped 5 bases from V and 0 bases from J, with 17 bases between. The CDR3 loop reads CASSGPGTLSSGNTIYF. CDR3 DNA sequence: TGTGCCAGCAGCGGCCCCGGGACACTAAGCTCTGGAAACACCATATATTTT.

The count of this clonotype is one. The chain carries TRBV5-1 and TRBJ2-3; no firm D call. CDR3 size: 16 residues. CDR1 is SGHRS and CDR2 is YFSETQ in the germline V gene. The germline V and J ends were trimmed by 0 bases and 3 bases, with 14 bases remaining between them. In nucleotides, the CDR3 is TGCGCCAGCAGCTTGGAAGTCAATTATCCGACAGATACGCAGTATTTT. As protein: CASSLEVNYPTDTQYF.

The rearrangement links TRBV9 to TRBJ1-4, with D maybe TRBD1 (5 bases). CDR1 and CDR2 from the germline V gene are SGDLS and YYNGEE. The CDR3 is 16 amino acids. Trimming took off 0 bases at V and 11 bases at J, with 20 bases between the two ends. CDR3: CASSVAEGPAPGKLFF. The CDR3 bases are TGTGCCAGCAGCGTAGCCGAGGGGCCCGCCCCTGGGAAACTGTTTTTT.